This TCR beta chain was recovered during a study of shared clonotypes between healthy human individuals (TCRdb year 2020). General notes on the study: The cohort comprised two women and three men aged 18 to 49 years. Per donor, three plates each were used for CD4 naive and CD4 memory, two for CD8 naive, and one for CD8 memory. Blood TCR repertoires of about five healthy adults were deeply sequenced to estimate repertoire size and the extent of clonotype sharing between individuals. To increase sequencing depth and limit assay-specific biases, TCR repertoire library preparation and sequencing were carried out by different laboratories using diverse techniques. Between about 0.85 and 10 billion PBMCs per donor were obtained by leukapheresis. General findings and caveats noted by the study authors: Pairwise subsampling indicated that sequencing depth was expected to affect the degree of clonotype sharing among donors. The genetic and exposure-history diversity represented was limited by the small number of donors. Across a handful of donors, around 5% of naive CD4, over 3% of naive CD8, about 2.3% of memory CD4, and roughly 0.41% of memory CD8 clonotypes were shared. Naive subsets generally had larger estimated clonotype richness than memory subsets. Only blood was sampled, and tissue TCR repertoires likely differ from those in blood. Compared with non-shared clonotypes, clonotypes shared by all four sorted-subset donors had higher generation probabilities. Rarefaction of sorted-subset datasets indicated incomplete sequencing despite the large sequencing depth.

TCR CDR3 regions were amplified from genomic DNA by multiplex PCR using the deep immunoSEQ assay. Extracted genomic DNA from each cell subset was spread evenly across all wells of several immunoSEQ 96-well plates, with each plate serving as a replicate. For sorted subsets, 150 to 250 ng genomic DNA, equal to tens of thousands of T cell genomes, was loaded into each replicate PCR. Purified libraries were measured with a Qubit 3.0 fluorometer, size-checked on a Bioanalyzer 2100, and measured again with the KAPA Library Quantification kit. A separate single-read 150-cycle Illumina NextSeq 550 flow cell was used to sequence each immunoSEQ 96-well plate. From the authors' description of their analysis: The immunoSEQ output contained only junctional sequences without quality scores, so filtering could not match that applied to full-length reads. Sequences were annotated with PyIR, a Python wrapper for IgBLAST v1.9, and V/J genes and CDR3 were assigned using IMGT germline references. Any read was removed if the V/J assignment was weak (E-value above 1e-6), the CDR3 was missing, or the read contained stop codons, out-of-frame junctions, or ambiguous translated residues. V3J clonotypes were defined as sequences sharing an identical inferred V gene, J gene, and CDR3 amino acid sequence. Percentage overlap between repertoires was computed as shared unique clonotypes divided by the size of the smaller repertoire. Richness of each repertoire was evaluated using RTK rarefaction, the Chao1 estimator, and Recon v2.1 estimates of unobserved clonotypes. Generation probabilities for all TCRbeta clonotypes obtained by the gDNA method from a handful of donors were computed using OLGA. As stored in TCRdb, this immuneACCESS dataset retains in-frame rearrangements with V and J assigned. A fraction of the clones does not appear; measured against another copy, unresolved V genes explain less than half of the discrepancy, and the remainder lacks a known reason. V and J calls and clone size are those listed in that table; D and trimming were worked out from the DNA. The sample table lists 1.5 million to 2.5 million clones, about 95% of them with a count of one. Of the sample, 1.2% is held by the ten largest clones.

On this clone: Its antigen has not been determined. One junction end disagrees with the germline gene, perhaps due to a read error.

CD8 naive samples were CD45RO-negative cells positively selected for CCR7, giving a CD45RA+CCR7+ population that excluded TemRA cells. Healthy HIV-negative adults with no recently reported acute infections or vaccinations were included as donors. Every donor was a Caucasian adult living in Nashville, Tennessee, USA. Blood was obtained by leukapheresis, after which PBMCs were separated by Ficoll-Histopaque density gradient centrifugation and cryopreserved in liquid nitrogen vapor phase. Analytical flow cytometry was used to check the purity and quantity of every magnetically sorted T cell population. From each sorted fraction, genomic DNA was isolated and quantified by UV absorbance on a Nanodrop 2000c. The sequence came from a young man in good health. The material sequenced was naive CD8+ T cells sorted from blood. Interpreted using the paper, the cell subset or site label stands for: CD45RA+CCR7+.

For the CDR3, the sequence is CASSLGQGETFF. The sequence in DNA is TGTGCCAGCAGCTTAGGACAGGGTGAAACTTTCTTT. Recombination joined TRBV13 with TRBJ1-1; TRBD1 could be the D gene, as 6 bases match. The CDR3 sequence holds 12 residues, the cysteine and phenylalanine included. Solely the CDR3 DNA is kept, with 36 bases framed from the first base. Per the germline V gene (reference sequence), PRHDT is the CDR1 and FYEKMQ is the CDR2.